A few counts support the clone carrying this T cell receptor (beta chain). Its antigen is unidentified. This entry is derived from a study of T cells in Graves' hyperthyroidism and ophthalmopathy. RNA transcripts served as the template for amplifying TCR beta CDR3 regions. During a first-round RT-PCR of the TCR CDR3, the HTBI primer set was used. TCRdb ran MiXCR on the multiplex PCR reads and lists one entry per CDR3 protein. This table holds fewer than 850,000 distinct CDR3 sequences, 15% to 20% found once. Germline CDR1 and CDR2: MNHEY and SVGEGT. The CDR3 has 14 residues. The V end was cut by 0 bases, the J end by 11 bases, with 13 bases between. Regarding the study as a whole: Among thyroid clonotypes expanded above 0.001, most also appeared in blood.

Absence of ophthalmopathy progression within 18 months defined stable Graves' hyperthyroidism. Hyperthyroidism was newly diagnosed in patients aged 18 to 65 (duration under 2 months). Input material: blood. The rearrangement links TRBV6-2 or TRBV6-3 to TRBJ1-4, with unresolved D. The sequence derives from a man aged 50 or older with Graves' hyperthyroidism. The CDR3 region is CASSYSEDLSKLFF. DNA of the CDR3: TGTGCCAGCAGTTACTCGGAGGACCTCAGTAAACTGTTTTTT.